These 16 T cell receptor beta chains were sequenced from one sample in a study of shared clonotypes between healthy human individuals (dated by TCRdb to between 2020 and 2021). The library relied on the immunoSEQ multiplex PCR assay. This is the immuneACCESS table as TCRdb keeps it, with only in-frame sequences that have V and J called. A part of the clones is gone; compared with another copy, unresolved V genes explain less than half, and the rest is unexplained. The sample yields about 2 million clones; over 85% were counted once. Of the sample, 0.13% is held by the ten largest clones. Input material: naive CD4+ T cells sorted from blood. Read against the paper, the sample's cell subset or site label means: CD45RA+ positively selected. All receptors come from a man aged 18 to 30 in good health.

The chain carries TRBV27 and TRBJ2-5; D remains ambiguous. The germline V and J ends were trimmed by 6 bases and 1 base, with 12 bases remaining between them. Germline CDR1 MNHEY, CDR2 SMNVEV (reference sequence). The length of the CDR3 is 14 residues. The CDR3 coding sequence is TGTGCCAGCAGAAAATCGAGGACCCAAGAGACCCAGTACTTC. Translation: CASRKSRTQETQYF.

This chain links TRBV5-1 with TRBJ2-3; the D is unclear. The V gene lost 0 bases and the J gene lost 2 bases, with 13 bases spanning the gap. CDR1 is SGHRS and CDR2 is YFSETQ in the germline V gene. This CDR3 has 16 residues. The CDR3 sequence: CASSLALLGLTDTQYF. CDR3 nucleotides: TGCGCCAGCAGCTTGGCCCTCCTCGGCCTCACAGATACGCAGTATTTT.

This clone has only one observation. The V gene is TRBV6-6, the J gene TRBJ1-1; unclear D gene. Deletions cut 4 bases from V and 1 base from J, with 10 bases between. Per germline, CDR1 MNHNY and CDR2 SVGAGI (reference sequence). The CDR3 has 14 residues. In nucleotides, the CDR3 is TGTGCCAGCAGTTTGAATTTGGGGAACACTGAAGCTTTCTTT. This sequence encodes CASSLNLGNTEAFF.

This chain connects TRBV6-5 to TRBJ2-5; possibly TRBD2 for D (6 bases). Germline V gene sequence: CDR1 MNHEY, CDR2 SVGAGI. The V end lost 0 bases, the J end lost 4 bases, and 12 bases lay between the germline ends. The CDR3 is made up of 15 amino acids. CDR3 coding DNA: TGTGCCAGCAGTTACTCGGGGGGACTTAGAGAGACCCAGTACTTC. It yields the protein CASSYSGGLRETQYF.

The chain couples TRBV28 to TRBJ2-7; D possibly corresponds to TRBD1 (6 bases). Germline loops: CDR1 MDHEN, CDR2 SYDVKM. This CDR3 has 18 residues. V was clipped by 4 bases and J by 6 bases, with 28 bases between them. CDR3 bases: TGTGCCAGCAGTTCACCGTCAGTCACCGGGACATGGGCTACCGAGCAGTACTTC. It encodes CASSSPSVTGTWATEQYF.

The chain joins TRBV5-1 to TRBJ2-5; the match to TRBD2 covers 9 bases. This CDR3 comprises 15 residues. Germline lookup yields CDR1 SGHRS and CDR2 YFSETQ. J lost 0 bases, V lost 2 bases, and 2 bases had no gene match. DNA for the CDR3: TGCGCCAGCAGCTTCTCTAGCGGGAACCAAGAGACCCAGTACTTC. Residues: CASSFSSGNQETQYF.

The CDR3 DNA follows: TGCAGCGCCGAGGACTGGCCTCTCCAAGAGACCCAGTACTTC. It codes for CSAEDWPLQETQYF. V gene TRBV29-1 combines with J gene TRBJ2-5; tentative D call: TRBD2 (5 bases). Germline V gene sequence: CDR1 SQVTM, CDR2 ANQGSEA. The length of the CDR3 is 14 residues. Trimming removed 7 bases at V and 1 base at J, with 16 bases between.

The chain has TRBV4-1 and TRBJ2-7, with TRBD1 matching over 9 bases. Germline V gene lookup returns CDR1 MGHRA and CDR2 YSYEKL. Unmatched junction bases numbered 9, after V lost 4 bases and J lost 5 bases. The CDR3 runs 15 residues. CDR3 sequence: CASSPRGQGSNEQYF. The CDR3 region has the DNA TGCGCCAGCAGCCCCAGAGGACAGGGGTCCAACGAGCAGTACTTC.

This chain uses TRBV5-4 with TRBJ1-2; no definite D call. Germline V CDR1 and CDR2: SGHNT, YYREEE (reference sequence). The CDR3 has 16 residues. The V gene lost 0 bases and the J gene lost 3 bases, with 15 bases spanning the gap. CDR3: CASSLVGYARDYGYTF. The CDR3 nucleotides are TGTGCCAGCAGCTTGGTGGGGTATGCCCGGGACTATGGCTACACCTTC.

The V call is TRBV27, the J call TRBJ2-7, with TRBD2 as a possible D gene (7 bases). V lost 7 bases and J lost 7, with 20 bases in between. The germline CDR1 and CDR2 sequences are MNHEY and SMNVEV (reference sequence). This CDR3 is built from 14 residues. CDR3 in DNA: TGTGCCAGCACCCCTAGGGGGGGCTTGGGTGAGCAGTACTTC. Translating it yields CASTPRGGLGEQYF.

Of note for this clone: The sample holds other DNA sequences that translate to the same CDR3. V is TRBV11-2 and J is TRBJ2-1, with 8 bases aligning to TRBD2. Germline CDR1 SGHAT, CDR2 FQNNGV. With V trimmed by 1 base and J by 4 bases, 3 bases remained unmatched. The CDR3 has 15 amino acids. CDR3 in DNA: TGTGCCAGCAGCTTAGGTGCGGGGGGTTACAATGAGCAGTTCTTC. Translating it yields CASSLGAGGYNEQFF. Full variable domain (rest looked up from reference TRBV11-2 and TRBJ2-1): EAGVAQSPRYKIIEKRQSVAFWCNPISGHATLYWYQQILGQGPKLLIQFQNNGVVDDSQLPKDRFSAERLKGVDSTLKIQPAKLEDSAVYLCASSLGAGGYNEQFFGPGTRLTVL.

As for this clone: Germline and junction disagree at one end, which may indicate a read error. The chain combines TRBV11-3 with TRBJ2-5; D is uncertain. Germline V gene data show CDR1 as SGHNT and CDR2 as YENEEA. There are 12 residues in the CDR3. The CDR3, as DNA: TGTGCCAGCTCTAGAGGCGAAGATACCCAGTACTTC. Encoded protein: CASSRGEDTQYF.

The V call is TRBV7-9, the J call TRBJ2-5, with TRBD2 as a possible D gene (7 bases). Germline V lookup: CDR1 SEHNR, CDR2 FQNEAQ (reference sequence). Trimming pared 5 bases from V and 5 bases from J, leaving 15 bases between. The CDR3 has 14 amino acids. CDR3 sequence: CASSPRGAAETQYF. CDR3 bases: TGTGCCAGCAGCCCCCGGGGGGCGGCGGAGACCCAGTACTTC. The whole variable domain, remainder taken from reference TRBV7-9 and TRBJ2-5, is DTGVSQNPRHKITKRGQNVTFRCDPISEHNRLYWYRQTLGQGPEFLTYFQNEAQLEKSRLLSDRFSAERPKGSFSTLEIQRTEQGDSAMYLCASSPRGAAETQYFGPGTRLLVL.

This clone is a singleton in its sample. CDR3 nucleotide sequence: TGTGCCAGTCAGAGGGAAACCTACAATGAGCAGTTCTTC. It translates to CASQRETYNEQFF. The gene calls are TRBV25-1 and TRBJ2-1, with D possibly matching TRBD2 (5 bases). This CDR3 spans 13 amino acids. Germline V lookup: CDR1 MGHDK, CDR2 SYGVNS. V lost 9 bases to trimming and J lost 2 bases, with 11 bases between them. Drawing the rest from reference TRBV25-1 and TRBJ2-1, the complete variable domain is EADIYQTPRYLVIGTGKKITLECSQTMGHDKMYWYQQDPGMELHLIHYSYGVNSTEKGDLSSESTVSRIRTEHFPLTLESARPSHTSQYLCASQRETYNEQFFGPGTRLTVL.

About this clone itself: Other nucleotide sequences from this sample produce the same CDR3. V usage is TRBV5-1 and J usage is TRBJ2-7; D unresolved. Germline assignment: CDR1 SGHRS and CDR2 YFSETQ. Deletions cut 0 bases from V and 0 bases from J, with 10 bases between. The CDR3 contains 15 residues. CDR3 nucleotide sequence: TGCGCCAGCAGCTTGGCCGGGTCCAGCTCCTACGAGCAGTACTTC. Its protein is CASSLAGSSSYEQYF.

This chain connects TRBV5-1 to TRBJ1-1; D is uncertain. Between the trimmed V and J ends, which lost 3 bases and 5 bases, there was a span of 23 bases. The CDR3 is made up of 17 amino acids. Per germline, CDR1 SGHRS and CDR2 YFSETQ. This CDR3 reads CASSSGVMFGLQTEAFF. Written as DNA, the CDR3 is TGCGCCAGCAGCTCGGGTGTTATGTTCGGATTACAAACTGAAGCTTTCTTT. The whole variable domain, remainder taken from reference TRBV5-1 and TRBJ1-1, is KAGVTQTPRYLIKTRGQQVTLSCSPISGHRSVSWYQQTPGQGLQFLFEYFSETQRNKGNFPGRFSGRQFSNSRSEMNVSTLELGDSALYLCASSSGVMFGLQTEAFFGQGTRLTVV.